Below, 29 T cell receptor beta chains from the same sample are listed, as sequenced in a study of cytomegalovirus exposure and HLA in healthy donors. PCR amplification relied on 60 Vbeta primers (plus 13 Jbeta primers). Sequencing was performed with immunoSEQ multiplex PCR; in TCRdb, only in-frame clones are kept and a portion is missing. The sample holds roughly 200,000 clones, roughly 70% seen once. Sequencing was carried out using PBMCs. The source of these receptors is a woman between 25 and 40 years old in good health and CMV-seronegative.

The chain carries TRBV5-6 and TRBJ1-1; D unresolved. This CDR3 has 12 amino acids. The germline V and J ends were trimmed by 3 bases and 7 bases, with 10 bases remaining between them. Germline CDR1 reads SGHDT; CDR2 reads YYEEEE. This chain's CDR3 is CASSSYPREAFF. The CDR3 region has the DNA TGTGCCAGCAGCTCCTATCCACGTGAAGCTTTCTTT. The full variable domain, with the rest looked up from reference TRBV5-6 and TRBJ1-1, is DAGVTQSPTHLIKTRGQQVTLRCSPKSGHDTVSWYQQALGQGPQFIFQYYEEEERQRGNFPDRFSGHQFPNYSSELNVNALLLGDSALYLCASSSYPREAFFGQGTRLTVV.

This clone was seen more than once but under ten times. This chain links TRBV29-1 with TRBJ2-3; 10 positions match TRBD2. This CDR3 has 14 residues. Germline lookup yields CDR1 SQVTM and CDR2 ANQGSEA. CDR3 protein: CSSSGGTRTDTQYF. Written as DNA, the CDR3 is TGCAGTAGTAGCGGGGGGACCCGCACAGATACGCAGTATTTT.

This rearrangement joins TRBV2 to TRBJ1-6; 7 nucleotides line up with TRBD1. This CDR3 comprises 15 residues. The germline CDR1 and CDR2 sequences are SNHLY and FYNNEI. With 6 bases clipped from V and 1 base from J, the junction kept 3 bases outside the gene matches. The CDR3 bases are TGTGCCAGCAGAAAGGGGGCGTCCTATAATTCACCCCTCCACTTT. This translates into CASRKGASYNSPLHF. Full variable domain (remainder filled in from reference TRBV2 and TRBJ1-6): EPEVTQTPSHQVTQMGQEVILRCVPISNHLYFYWYRQILGQKVEFLVSFYNNEISEKSEIFDDQFSVERPDGSNFTLKIRSTKLEDSAMYFCASRKGASYNSPLHFGNGTRLTVT.

V and J are TRBV9 and TRBJ2-7; D is ambiguous. In germline, CDR1 is SGDLS, CDR2 YYNGEE. The CDR3 length is 14 residues. Trimming cost V 0 bases and J 2 bases, with 9 bases left between them. The CDR3 reads CASSVGIAAYEQYF. CDR3 nucleotide sequence: TGTGCCAGCAGCGTAGGGATAGCAGCCTACGAGCAGTACTTC.

This clone appeared a few times. This rearrangement joins TRBV7-8 to TRBJ1-3; D gene unclear. The germline V gene encodes CDR1 SGHVS and CDR2 FQNEAQ. The CDR3 runs to 13 residues. Deletions cut 4 bases from V and 2 bases from J, with 6 bases between. The CDR3 nucleotides are TGTGCCAGCAGCTCGAGGACTGGAAACACCATATATTTT. It yields the protein CASSSRTGNTIYF.

V usage is TRBV7-2 and J usage is TRBJ2-3; 7 bases map to TRBD2. Germline V gene data show CDR1 as SGHTA and CDR2 as FQGNSA. CDR3 length: 16 residues. J was trimmed by 0 bases and V by 4 bases; bases with no gene match: 7. CDR3 DNA sequence: TGTGCCAGCAGCTATTCTAGCGGCCAAAGCACAGATACGCAGTATTTT. It codes for CASSYSSGQSTDTQYF.

By share, this clone counts as medium-sized. The chain employs TRBV6-1 and TRBJ1-5; D possibly corresponds to TRBD1 (6 bases). V was trimmed by 1 base and J by 2 bases, leaving 9 bases between them. Germline CDR1 is MNHNS and CDR2 is SASEGT. The CDR3 sequence is 15 residues long. The CDR3, as DNA: TGTGCCAGCAGTGAAGTAGGGGGAGGCAATCAGCCCCAGCATTTT. It yields the protein CASSEVGGGNQPQHF.

The chain is built from TRBV9 and TRBJ1-2, with D hard to call. Deletions cut 4 bases from V and 2 bases from J, with 21 bases between. CDR1 is SGDLS and CDR2 is YYNGEE in the germline V gene. The CDR3 has 17 residues. The CDR3 loop is CASSLGGRSFPNYGYTF. CDR3 sequence (DNA): TGTGCCAGCAGCCTAGGTGGCAGGTCCTTTCCCAACTATGGCTACACCTTC. The full variable domain, rest sourced from reference TRBV9 and TRBJ1-2, is DSGVTQTPKHLITATGQRVTLRCSPRSGDLSVYWYQQSLDQGLQFLIQYYNGEERAKGNILERFSAQQFPDLHSELNLSSLELGDSALYFCASSLGGRSFPNYGYTFGSGTRLTVV.

Details on this clone: This sample includes further DNA sequences coding for the same CDR3. This rearrangement joins TRBV11-3 to TRBJ2-2, with no clear D. Trimming shortened V by 5 bases and J by 5 bases, and 6 bases separated the two germline ends. Germline assignment: CDR1 SGHNT and CDR2 YENEEA. The CDR3 runs to 12 residues. CDR3 in amino acids: CASSPRTGELFF. CDR3 nucleotide sequence: TGTGCCAGCAGCCCTCGTACCGGGGAGCTGTTTTTT.

The chain couples TRBV28 to TRBJ1-5; the match to TRBD1 covers 9 bases. The CDR3 has 14 amino acids. Germline V gene lookup returns CDR1 MDHEN and CDR2 SYDVKM. The junction had 6 bases not matched to a gene; V was cut back by 6 bases and J by 6 bases. The CDR3 nucleotides read TGTGCCAGCAGGACCGGGACAGGGCTTCAGCCCCAGCATTTT. This translates into CASRTGTGLQPQHF.

This rearrangement joins TRBV6-4 to TRBJ2-5; D is perhaps TRBD2 (5 bases). The CDR3 sequence is 16 residues long. Per germline, CDR1 MRHNA and CDR2 SNTAGT. V lost 0 bases, J lost 4 bases, and 15 bases lay in between. CDR3 residues: CASSDSGAAEGETQYF. In DNA, the CDR3 is TGTGCCAGCAGTGACTCAGGTGCAGCGGAAGGAGAGACCCAGTACTTC.

This CDR3 reads CASSLLRGDEQFF. DNA for the CDR3: TGTGCCAGCAGCTTACTACGAGGTGATGAGCAGTTCTTC. This chain links TRBV7-7 with TRBJ2-1; D not certain. The V end was cut by 2 bases, the J end by 8 bases, with 10 bases between. Per the germline V gene, CDR1 is SSHAT and CDR2 is FNYEAQ (reference sequence). The CDR3 runs 13 residues.

The chain links TRBV6-4 to TRBJ1-2, with 8 bases fitting TRBD1. The CDR3 loop spans 15 amino acids. Germline trimming cut 4 bases from V and 0 bases from J; bases unmatched to any gene: 4. Germline CDR1 MRHNA, CDR2 SNTAGT. The CDR3 sequence: CASSGEQGANYGYTF. The CDR3 DNA follows: TGTGCCAGCAGTGGGGAACAGGGGGCTAACTATGGCTACACCTTC.

This clone was recorded once. The chain employs TRBV5-1 and TRBJ1-2; D gene uncertain. The CDR3 sequence is 15 residues long. V gave up 3 bases and J gave up 1 base, with 13 bases separating them. Looked up from germline, CDR1 is SGHRS and CDR2 is YFSETQ. CDR3 region: CASSSGGRRNYGYTF. The CDR3 nucleotides read TGCGCCAGCAGCTCTGGAGGGCGACGTAACTATGGCTACACCTTC.

The V call is TRBV4-2, the J call TRBJ2-7; a possible D gene is TRBD2 (6 bases). The V and J ends lost 0 bases and 4 bases respectively, with 22 bases between them. Germline assignment: CDR1 LGHNA and CDR2 YNFKEQ. The CDR3 runs to 18 residues. The DNA of the CDR3 is TGTGCCAGCAGCCAAGATCGGAGGGCATGGGCAATCAGGTACGAGCAGTACTTC. Translating gives CASSQDRRAWAIRYEQYF.

Only a few counts were recorded for this clone. One junction end disagrees with the germline gene, perhaps due to a read error. This chain joins TRBV7-7 and TRBJ2-5; 7 bases line up with TRBD2. Looked up from germline, CDR1 is SSHAT and CDR2 is FNYEAQ (reference sequence). The CDR3 has 15 amino acids. The CDR3, as DNA: TGTGCTAGCAGCTTAGTGGGGGGGGACCAAGAGACCCAGTACTTC. Encoded protein: CASSLVGGDQETQYF.

J is TRBJ1-6 and V is TRBV6-5, with a weak D call TRBD1 (5 bases). Trimming stripped 6 bases from V and 8 bases from J, with 14 bases between. In germline, CDR1 is MNHEY, CDR2 SVGAGI. CDR3 length: 14 amino acids. For the CDR3, the DNA is TGTGCCAGCAGGAGACAGCAAAGGGATTCACCCCTCCACTTT. Its protein product is CASRRQQRDSPLHF.

The V and J genes are TRBV2 and TRBJ1-4; D remains ambiguous. Germline CDR1 reads SNHLY; CDR2 reads FYNNEI. The CDR3 has 14 amino acids. With 5 bases removed from V and 5 bases from J, the gap between germline ends came to 12 bases. The CDR3 reads CASSPGRGNEKLFF. The CDR3 bases are TGTGCCAGCAGTCCCGGACGGGGAAATGAAAAACTGTTTTTT.

This sequence joins TRBV15 and TRBJ1-5; D is uncertain. In germline, CDR1 is LNHNV, CDR2 YYDKDF (reference sequence). The V end was cut by 0 bases, the J end by 6 bases, with 15 bases between. CDR3 length: 16 amino acids. The DNA for the CDR3 is TGTGCCACCAGCAGAGATCGTCTCTTAAGGAGTCAGCCCCAGCATTTT. Protein: CATSRDRLLRSQPQHF.

The J gene is TRBJ1-1, the V gene TRBV10-3; TRBD1 matches 7 bases. Germline V gene sequence: CDR1 ENHRY, CDR2 SYGVKD. V lost 3 bases, J lost 6 bases, and 4 bases stayed unmatched. The CDR3 loop spans 13 amino acids. In DNA, the CDR3 is TGTGCCATCAGTGAACAGGGGATCCCTGAAGCTTTCTTT. The encoded protein is CAISEQGIPEAFF.

The chain couples TRBV4-1 to TRBJ2-2, with 9 bases aligning to TRBD1. J lost 5 bases, V lost 0 bases, and 4 bases had no gene match. Germline V gives CDR1 MGHRA, CDR2 YSYEKL. The CDR3 length is 16 residues. The CDR3 is CASSQDGTGKTGELFF. CDR3 in DNA: TGCGCCAGCAGCCAAGACGGGACAGGGAAAACCGGGGAGCTGTTTTTT.

This clone was observed a handful of times. V gene TRBV5-6 combines with J gene TRBJ1-6; 8 bases map to TRBD1. The germline CDR1 and CDR2 sequences are SGHDT and YYEEEE. The CDR3 spans 14 residues. With V trimmed by 2 bases and J by 9 bases, 4 bases remained unmatched. The CDR3 here is CASSFGQGISPLHF. CDR3 coding DNA: TGTGCCAGCAGCTTCGGACAGGGAATTTCACCCCTCCACTTT.

V and J are TRBV10-3 and TRBJ2-3; TRBD1 agrees at 10 bases. The trim removed 6 bases at V and 2 bases at J, leaving 5 bases unmatched. Germline CDR1 is ENHRY and CDR2 is SYGVKD. This CDR3 comprises 15 residues. The CDR3, as DNA: TGTGCCATCAGGCGACAGGGGGCTAACACAGATACGCAGTATTTT. Its protein is CAIRRQGANTDTQYF.

This clone was detected ten times or more. The rearrangement uses TRBV4-1 and TRBJ2-7, with TRBD2 matching 10 bases. This CDR3 spans 15 amino acids. Per germline, CDR1 MGHRA and CDR2 YSYEKL. Trimming took 5 bases from V and 6 from J; bases not matched to a gene: 10. The CDR3 loop is CASSVIGLAVSEQYF. The CDR3 nucleotides are TGCGCCAGCAGCGTGATTGGACTAGCGGTATCCGAGCAGTACTTC.

The chain recombines TRBV6-5 with TRBJ2-7; 8 positions match TRBD1. This CDR3 spans 13 amino acids. Trimming removed 7 bases from V and 0 bases from J; junction bases left unmatched: 2. In germline, CDR1 is MNHEY, CDR2 SVGAGI. The chain's CDR3 is CASTGQGSYEQYF. The CDR3 coding sequence is TGTGCCAGCACCGGACAGGGCTCCTACGAGCAGTACTTC.

The V gene is TRBV19, the J gene TRBJ1-2; the D gene is possibly TRBD1 (6 bases). The germline V gene encodes CDR1 LNHDA and CDR2 SQIVND (reference sequence). V lost 9 bases and J 3 bases, leaving 11 bases between the germline ends. This CDR3 comprises 12 residues. The CDR3 region is CASEQGYYGYTF. The DNA for the CDR3 is TGTGCCAGCGAACAGGGATACTATGGCTACACCTTC.

V and J are TRBV7-8 and TRBJ1-1, with no clear D. V lost 2 bases to trimming and J lost 0 bases, with 13 bases between them. This CDR3 region has 16 residues. CDR1 SGHVS and CDR2 FQNEAQ come from the germline V gene. The CDR3 coding sequence is TGTGCCAGCAGCTTAAGGCGGGCTGCTATGAACACTGAAGCTTTCTTT. Its translation: CASSLRRAAMNTEAFF.

The table lists this clone with a few counts. V gene TRBV19 combines with J gene TRBJ2-1; D unclear. The ends were cut back, 2 bases at V and 8 bases at J, with 10 bases in the middle. CDR3 length equals 13 residues. CDR1 is LNHDA, CDR2 SQIVND, per germline (reference sequence). CDR3 region: CASSIPPTYEQFF. For the CDR3, the DNA is TGTGCCAGTAGTATACCCCCAACATATGAGCAGTTCTTC.

This chain connects TRBV4-3 to TRBJ2-5; 7 nucleotides line up with TRBD1. The end of the DNA is better explained by TRBJ2-7, so the J call may be wrong. The germline CDR1 and CDR2 sequences are LGHNA and YSLEER. This CDR3 comprises 15 residues. The CDR3 sequence is CASSQESHRGYEQYF. The CDR3 nucleotides read TGCGCCAGCAGCCAAGAGTCGCACAGGGGTTACGAGCAGTACTTC.